The clone carrying this T cell receptor beta chain has a single count. These data originate in a study of blood T cell repertoires in COVID-19. Study-wide background: Nucleic acid was either cDNA or gDNA, and it came from T cells, B-cell-depleted T cells, or PBMCs.

This CDR3 is built from 12 residues. V dropped 4 bases and J dropped 6 bases, with 9 bases sitting between them. Germline V lookup: CDR1 SGHNT, CDR2 YYREEE (reference sequence). Produced via immunoSEQ multiplex PCR; TCRdb's table is partial and in-frame only. This sample carries fewer than 150,000 clones, about 80% of them seen once, and the ten largest clones take 15% to 20%. Specimen: peripheral blood. This sequence joins TRBV5-4 and TRBJ2-3; the D is unclear. The TCR was taken from a woman between 45 and 60 years old with acute or convalescent COVID-19. In nucleotides, the CDR3 is TGTGCCAGCAGCGTAGACTGGGATACGCAGTATTTT. Amino acid sequence: CASSVDWDTQYF.